This TCR beta chain is drawn from a study of blood T cell repertoires in COVID-19. In the study overall: T cells, B-cell-depleted T cells, or PBMCs supplied cDNA or gDNA.

In this sample, this clone turned up a few times. Some clones are missing from TCRdb's copy, which holds only in-frame ones; the method was immunoSEQ multiplex PCR. The repertoire holds roughly 250,000 clones, with approximately 83% as singletons. Seattle researchers signed up patients amid active infection and tracked them longitudinally. CDR1 is SNHLY and CDR2 is FYNNEI in the germline V gene. V dropped 5 bases and J dropped 8; count of bases not matched to a gene: 8. The CDR3 is made up of 13 amino acids. Sequencing input: peripheral blood. The V call is TRBV2, the J call TRBJ1-2; 7 positions match TRBD1. This sequence was found in a person aged 65 to 79 with COVID-19, enrolled during active disease. The CDR3 loop is CASSLRQGDGYTF. The CDR3 DNA sequence: TGTGCCAGCAGTCTTCGACAGGGTGACGGCTACACCTTC.